The rows below give T cell receptor beta chains drawn from one sample of a study of shared clonotypes between healthy human individuals. Produced via immunoSEQ multiplex PCR; TCRdb's table is partial and in-frame only. The data hold more than 2 million clones, with approximately 94% observed a single time. Material for sequencing was naive CD8+ T cells sorted from blood. The receptors shown here come from a man aged 18 to 30 in good health. CDR3s leave out the opening cysteine and the closing phenylalanine or tryptophan. A D gene is named only where the DNA matches it firmly. Part of the rows lack a size; the others show once, few, many or a class for expanded clones.

j_call d_call v_call clone_size cdr3_aa
TRBJ2-3 TRBD1 TRBV27 . ASSTIGTGGTDTQY
TRBJ1-5 . TRBV19 . ASSIDGVGTGNQPQH
TRBJ1-4 . TRBV6-6 . ASSYGPNEKLF
TRBJ1-2 . TRBV9 . ASSEEGDYSYGYT
TRBJ2-5 . TRBV5-6 . ASSSDFSAETQY
TRBJ1-6 TRBD1 TRBV6-5 . ASSWDSSSYNSPLH
TRBJ1-4 . TRBV7-9 . ASSLTVDEKLF
TRBJ2-1 . TRBV29-1 . SVDSGDYNEQF
TRBJ2-7 . TRBV5-5 . ASSRGSGSYEQY
TRBJ1-1 . TRBV19 . ASSAEGYGDTEAF
TRBJ1-1 . TRBV11-2 . ASSPESNTEAF
TRBJ2-7 . TRBV4-1 few ASSQKDSSYEQY
TRBJ2-7 . TRBV6-1 . ASSEGPDLLYEQY
TRBJ2-5 TRBD2 TRBV27 once ASSPSSGEVVETQY
TRBJ2-1 TRBD1 TRBV5-6 . ASSILQGSYNEQF
TRBJ2-2 TRBD1 TRBV5-6 . ASSSYRGNTGELF
TRBJ2-7 . TRBV9 . ASSVGQENYEQY
TRBJ2-2 . TRBV30 . AWSPLGGELF
TRBJ2-7 . TRBV10-2 . ASSDLGALGGEQY
TRBJ2-7 TRBD1 TRBV7-8 . ASSLGVPGTGYEQY
TRBJ2-1 TRBD2 TRBV27 . ASSLEASGFYNEQF
TRBJ2-1 . TRBV7-9 . ASSNSGHRLSEQF
TRBJ1-5 . TRBV28 . ASSSWEASNQPQH
TRBJ2-1 . TRBV13 . ASSLIRPPYNEQF
TRBJ2-7 . TRBV4-3 once ASSQAETASYEQY
TRBJ1-5 . TRBV5-6 . ASSLLNQPQH
TRBJ2-1 . TRBV29-1 . SVLTGAYNEQF
TRBJ2-2 . TRBV18 . ASSPPKGEAGELF
TRBJ1-1 . TRBV6-5 . ASSYYGTENTEAF
TRBJ2-5 . TRBV6-5 . ASSPQGATQETQY
TRBJ2-7 . TRBV28 . ASSLYDRAEQY
TRBJ1-1 . TRBV11-2 . ASSSLGSGDTEAF
TRBJ2-7 . TRBV7-9 . ASSAPRGSGYEQY
TRBJ2-7 TRBD2 TRBV7-2 . ASSFRGSFYEQY
TRBJ2-2 . TRBV27 . ASREGVTGELF
TRBJ2-2 TRBD2 TRBV2 once ASSETGGGWGLNTGELF
TRBJ2-5 . TRBV28 . ASSLGGWEQY
TRBJ1-5 TRBD1 TRBV27 . ASSVGTGRLNQPQH
TRBJ1-1 . TRBV7-6 . ASSSNAGFGAF
TRBJ2-7 . TRBV7-9 . ASSLSGVGYEQY
TRBJ1-1 . TRBV10-3 once AISVGGLNTEAF
TRBJ2-1 . TRBV5-6 . ASSLEGDNEQF
TRBJ1-4 . TRBV30 . AWSGWGREEKLF
TRBJ2-7 . TRBV28 . ASSWAGSYEQY
TRBJ2-2 TRBD1 TRBV7-9 . ASSFGQGRDTGELF
TRBJ1-1 TRBD1 TRBV4-1 . ASTKTGTEAF
TRBJ2-7 TRBD1 TRBV6-9 . ASTRTGLPYEQY
TRBJ2-3 TRBD2 TRBV5-4 . ASSSGLAGADTQY
TRBJ2-7 . TRBV4-3 . ASSQGARLEGYEQY
TRBJ2-5 . TRBV7-9 . ASSLGDSQETQY
TRBJ1-1 . TRBV6-5 . ASGPYREGTEAF
TRBJ1-4 . TRBV7-9 . ASSGEEWSEKLF
TRBJ1-2 TRBD1 TRBV5-5 . ASSYRGDGYT
TRBJ2-7 TRBD2 TRBV7-2 . ASSLAAQEY